The entry below describes one TCR beta chain. This entry belongs to a study of molecular identifiers for immune sequencing clone quantification. TCRdb itself ran the PCR reads through MiXCR, one entry per CDR3 protein. Here the sample spans under 600,000 distinct CDR3 sequences, about a fifth being singletons. The germline V gene encodes CDR1 KGHDR and CDR2 SFDVKD. V lost 6 bases and J 1 base, leaving 7 bases between the germline ends. The length of the CDR3 is 13 residues. The receptor comes from a human donor in good health. Some libraries in this study had Jurkat cell RNA spiked in. The chain has TRBV24-1 and TRBJ2-3, with a weak D call TRBD2 (6 bases). Sequences were obtained from naive CD8+ T cells from blood, with Jurkat cell RNA spiked in. The sample's subset: FACS-sorted CD8+CD4-CCR7+CD45RA+ naive T cells. CDR3 sequence: CATSSGRTDTQYF. CDR3 bases: TGTGCCACCAGTAGCGGGCGCACAGATACGCAGTATTTT.